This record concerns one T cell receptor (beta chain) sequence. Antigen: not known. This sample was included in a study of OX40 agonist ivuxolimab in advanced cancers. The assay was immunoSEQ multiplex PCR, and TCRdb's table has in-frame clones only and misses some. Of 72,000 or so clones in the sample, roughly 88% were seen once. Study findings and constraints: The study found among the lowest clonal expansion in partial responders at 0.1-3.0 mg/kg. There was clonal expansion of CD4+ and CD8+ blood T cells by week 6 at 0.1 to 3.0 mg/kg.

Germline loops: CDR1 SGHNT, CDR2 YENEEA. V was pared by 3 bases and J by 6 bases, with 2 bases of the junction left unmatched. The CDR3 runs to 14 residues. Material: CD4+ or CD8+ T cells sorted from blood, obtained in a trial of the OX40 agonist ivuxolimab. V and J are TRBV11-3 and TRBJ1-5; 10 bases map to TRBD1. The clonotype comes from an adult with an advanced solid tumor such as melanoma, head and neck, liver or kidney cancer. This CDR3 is CASSLDRGGQPQHF. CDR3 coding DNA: TGTGCCAGCAGCTTGGACAGGGGGGGTCAGCCCCAGCATTTT.